Listed here are 26 T cell receptor beta chains from one sample, sequenced in a study of CD8+ T cells in alopecia areata. Described treatment: oral pan-JAK inhibitor, 5-10 mg twice daily. Extracted from the samples, RNA was reverse transcribed into cDNA to serve as the sequencing template. TCRdb keeps only in-frame clones here, not all; method: immunoSEQ multiplex PCR. The sample contains roughly 220,000 clones, about two fifths of which appear only once. Sequencing used CD4+ T cells sorted from blood, obtained at roughly week 30, from a patient treated with tofacitinib. These receptors were taken from a human donor with alopecia areata.

The V call is TRBV5-1, the J call TRBJ2-7; no clear D gene. V lost 5 bases and J lost 5, with 14 bases in between. The CDR3 loop spans 13 amino acids. CDR1 and CDR2 from the germline V gene are SGHRS and YFSETQ. CDR3 sequence (DNA): TGCGCCAGCAGGAGTGTGATAATCGACGAGCAGTACTTC. The encoded protein is CASRSVIIDEQYF.

The chain uses TRBV6-1 and TRBJ1-4, with a weak D call TRBD1 (6 bases). The CDR3 is made up of 17 amino acids. V lost 2 bases and J lost 2, with 15 bases in between. From germline, CDR1 is MNHNS and CDR2 SASEGT. The CDR3 DNA sequence: TGTGCCAGCAGTGAACGGAGGGGGGGGCTCACTAATGAAAAACTGTTTTTT. Translating it yields CASSERRGGLTNEKLFF.

Only a few counts were recorded for this clone. This chain connects TRBV9 to TRBJ2-1; D remains unclear. The germline V and J ends were trimmed by 3 bases and 6 bases, with 10 bases remaining between them. CDR3 length: 13 residues. Germline CDR1 SGDLS, CDR2 YYNGEE. CDR3 loop: CASSGGLTNEQFF. The CDR3 DNA is TGTGCCAGCAGCGGTGGCCTCACCAATGAGCAGTTCTTC.

This clone turned up a few times. The rearrangement uses TRBV6-5 and TRBJ2-5; tentatively, D is TRBD1 (6 bases). Deletions cut 5 bases from V and 4 bases from J, with 8 bases between. CDR1 MNHEY and CDR2 SVGAGI come from the germline V gene. The CDR3 has 12 residues. The CDR3 sequence is CASSPRGETQYF. The CDR3 bases are TGTGCCAGCAGTCCCAGGGGAGAGACCCAGTACTTC.

This sequence joins TRBV4-1 and TRBJ2-5; a possible D gene is TRBD1 (7 bases). The CDR3 sequence is 15 residues long. V lost 4 bases and J 4 bases, leaving 16 bases between the germline ends. The germline CDR1 and CDR2 sequences are MGHRA and YSYEKL. CDR3 coding DNA: TGCGCCAGCAGCCTTTTCGGAGGGGGCGGAGAGACCCAGTACTTC. Amino acid sequence: CASSLFGGGGETQYF.

This clone was observed a handful of times. The rearrangement joins TRBV4-3 to TRBJ2-1, with D possibly called TRBD1 or TRBD2 (5 bases each). This CDR3 has 15 amino acids. Trimming shortened V by 0 bases and J by 6 bases, and 12 bases separated the two germline ends. Germline CDR1 is LGHNA and CDR2 is YSLEER. Here the CDR3 reads CASSQEPGPPNEQFF. CDR3 nucleotide sequence: TGCGCCAGCAGCCAAGAACCGGGACCACCCAATGAGCAGTTCTTC.

This clone is a singleton in its sample. The J gene is TRBJ2-2, the V gene TRBV5-1, with D unresolved. The CDR3 runs 17 residues. The germline V and J ends were trimmed by 4 bases and 1 base, with 17 bases remaining between them. Germline CDR1 is SGHRS and CDR2 is YFSETQ. Written as DNA, the CDR3 is TGCGCCAGCAGCCCCCGGCCCGCAACGGGGAACACCGGGGAGCTGTTTTTT. This translates into CASSPRPATGNTGELFF.

This clone was seen a handful of times. The chain carries TRBV5-1 and TRBJ2-7, with a possible D match to TRBD1 (7 bases). CDR3 length: 14 amino acids. Trimming removed 4 bases at V and 2 bases at J, with 13 bases between. CDR1 is SGHRS, CDR2 YFSETQ, per germline. In nucleotides, the CDR3 is TGCGCCAGCAGCACCCAGGGGGGTCCCTACGAGCAGTACTTC. It codes for CASSTQGGPYEQYF.

The chain is built from TRBV25-1 and TRBJ2-5; 7 bases fit TRBD1. The CDR3 consists of 15 residues. The germline CDR1 and CDR2 sequences are MGHDK and SYGVNS. Losses at the gene ends were 2 bases for V and 5 bases for J; bases not matched to a gene: 8. CDR3 sequence: CASSEGRGGWETQYF. The CDR3 region has the DNA TGTGCCAGCAGTGAAGGCAGAGGGGGCTGGGAGACCCAGTACTTC.

Written as DNA, the CDR3 is TGTGCCAGCACTCCGGGACAGGGGAGTCGCGGCTACACCTTC. This codes for CASTPGQGSRGYTF. J is TRBJ1-2 and V is TRBV6-5, with 10 bases lining up with TRBD1. From germline, CDR1 is MNHEY and CDR2 SVGAGI. The V and J ends lost 7 bases and 8 bases, in that order; junction bases with no gene match: 10. CDR3 size: 14 residues.

This clone turned up a few times. This chain uses TRBV9 with TRBJ2-5; 9 positions match TRBD1. The CDR3 length is 13 residues. The V and J ends lost 4 bases and 4 bases, in that order; junction bases with no gene match: 2. The germline V gene encodes CDR1 SGDLS and CDR2 YYNGEE. This CDR3 reads CASSTGGLETQYF. The CDR3 bases are TGTGCCAGCAGCACAGGGGGCTTAGAGACCCAGTACTTC.

The chain recombines TRBV14 with TRBJ1-3, with a possible D match to TRBD1 (6 bases). V was cut by 3 bases and J by 0 bases, with 18 bases left in between. The CDR3 has 18 residues. Germline lookup yields CDR1 SGHDN and CDR2 FVKESK. As DNA, the CDR3 is TGTGCCAGCAGCCATCTCAGGGGTCGGGCTCCCTCTGGAAACACCATATATTTT. This translates into CASSHLRGRAPSGNTIYF.

V and J are TRBV30 and TRBJ1-2; TRBD1 might be the D (5 bases). The CDR3 extends over 13 amino acids. CDR1 GTSNPN and CDR2 SVGIG come from the germline V gene (reference sequence). With 2 bases removed from V and 2 bases from J, the gap between germline ends came to 9 bases. CDR3: CAWSRQPNYGYTF. The CDR3 nucleotides are TGTGCCTGGAGTCGACAGCCCAACTATGGCTACACCTTC.

The gene calls are TRBV6-5 and TRBJ1-2, with TRBD1 matching over 8 bases. Per germline, CDR1 MNHEY and CDR2 SVGAGI. V shed 0 bases and J 4 bases; nucleotides not matched to a gene: 4. This CDR3 has 15 amino acids. For the CDR3, the DNA is TGTGCCAGCAGTTACTCGGACAGGGTGGCCTATGGCTACACCTTC. As protein: CASSYSDRVAYGYTF.

This clone appeared a single time. CDR3 nucleotides: TGTGCCTGGAGTGTATTTGGTGGCAGAGATCCTGCTAACTATGGCTACACCTTC. As protein: CAWSVFGGRDPANYGYTF. The genes are TRBV30 and TRBJ1-2; D gene uncertain. V dropped 0 bases and J dropped 0 bases, with 20 bases sitting between them. The germline V gene has CDR1 GTSNPN and CDR2 SVGIG (reference sequence). The CDR3 runs to 18 residues.

V and J are TRBV19 and TRBJ2-6; 8 bases line up with TRBD1. The CDR3 loop spans 16 amino acids. Germline V CDR1 and CDR2: LNHDA, SQIVND (reference sequence). V was pared by 6 bases and J by 0 bases, with 4 bases of the junction left unmatched. The CDR3, as DNA: TGTGCCAGTAGGGACAGGGCCTACTCTGGGGCCAACGTCCTGACTTTC. Amino acid sequence: CASRDRAYSGANVLTF.

The V gene is TRBV5-6, the J gene TRBJ1-5; D possibly corresponds to TRBD1 (5 bases). The ends were cut back, 3 bases at V and 5 bases at J, with 9 bases in the middle. CDR1 and CDR2 (germline): SGHDT, YYEEEE. CDR3 length: 13 residues. Here the CDR3 reads CASSSAGYQPQHF. The CDR3 nucleotides read TGTGCCAGCAGCTCAGCAGGGTATCAGCCCCAGCATTTT.

This rearrangement joins TRBV19 to TRBJ2-3, with TRBD1 matching over 7 bases. The germline CDR1 and CDR2 sequences are LNHDA and SQIVND (reference sequence). V shed 3 bases and J 7 bases; nucleotides not matched to a gene: 7. The CDR3 covers 14 residues. This CDR3 reads CASSIGDRTNTQYF. The CDR3 nucleotides are TGTGCCAGTAGTATCGGGGACAGAACAAATACGCAGTATTTT. The full variable domain, its missing parts supplied by reference TRBV19 and TRBJ2-3, is DGGITQSPKYLFRKEGQNVTLSCEQNLNHDAMYWYRQDPGQGLRLIYYSQIVNDFQKGDIAEGYSVSREKKESFPLTVTSAQKNPTAFYLCASSIGDRTNTQYFGPGTRLTVL.

As concerns this clone: A single base separates this from a much larger clone, so it may be a read error. The chain is built from TRBV5-4 and TRBJ2-3; D gene ambiguous. Germline CDR1 reads SGHNT; CDR2 reads YYREEE (reference sequence). V was pared by 1 base and J by 0 bases, with 0 bases between. The CDR3 loop spans 12 amino acids. Here the CDR3 DNA reads TGTGCCAGCAGCTTGAGCACAGATACGCAGTATTTT. This gives the protein CASSLSTDTQYF.

This chain connects TRBV7-3 to TRBJ2-3, with 7 bases matching TRBD1. With 2 bases clipped from V and 3 bases from J, the junction kept 8 bases outside the gene matches. The germline gives CDR1 SGHTA, CDR2 FQGTGA. This CDR3 has 16 residues. CDR3 in DNA: TGTGCCAGCAGCTTAGGAGAGGGGGCGAATACAGATACGCAGTATTTT. Its protein is CASSLGEGANTDTQYF.

The rearrangement joins TRBV7-9 to TRBJ2-5; D perhaps matches TRBD1 (5 bases). This CDR3 spans 15 amino acids. Germline CDR1 is SEHNR and CDR2 is FQNEAQ (reference sequence). Trimming left V 1 base short and J 3 bases short, with 12 bases between. The CDR3 spells CASSLGVMTEETQYF. The CDR3 DNA reads as TGTGCCAGCAGCTTAGGGGTGATGACAGAAGAGACCCAGTACTTC.

The chain employs TRBV7-9 and TRBJ2-4; D is unclear. The length of the CDR3 is 15 residues. V was cut by 1 base and J by 1 base, with 8 bases left in between. Per germline, CDR1 SEHNR and CDR2 FQNEAQ (reference sequence). CDR3 DNA sequence: TGTGCCAGCAGCTTAGGTGGACCCGCCAAAAACATTCAGTACTTC. Translating it yields CASSLGGPAKNIQYF.

J is TRBJ1-1 and V is TRBV27; possible D gene TRBD1, 6 bases. V was cut by 7 bases and J by 4 bases, with 16 bases left in between. CDR1 is MNHEY, CDR2 SMNVEV, per germline (reference sequence). This CDR3 contains 14 residues. The CDR3: CASIKDRRGTEAFF. CDR3 sequence (DNA): TGTGCCAGCATCAAGGACAGAAGGGGCACTGAAGCTTTCTTT.

This clone was seen a handful of times. V usage is TRBV7-3 and J usage is TRBJ2-7; D might be TRBD2 (7 bases). Trimming pared 5 bases from V and 6 bases from J, leaving 17 bases between. The CDR3 length is 14 residues. CDR1 and CDR2 (germline): SGHTA, FQGTGA. Here the CDR3 reads CASSPGAGASEQYF. DNA of the CDR3: TGTGCCAGCAGCCCAGGGGCGGGAGCAAGCGAGCAGTACTTC.

The genes are TRBV30 and TRBJ1-5; D remains unclear. The CDR3 has 13 residues. V was cut by 2 bases and J by 3 bases, with 8 bases left in between. Germline CDR1 is GTSNPN and CDR2 is SVGIG (reference sequence). The CDR3 protein is CAWSRGYNQPQHF. The DNA for the CDR3 is TGTGCCTGGAGTCGTGGATACAATCAGCCCCAGCATTTT. The whole variable domain, filled in from reference TRBV30 and TRBJ1-5, reads SQTIHQWPATLVQPVGSPLSLECTVEGTSNPNLYWYRQAAGRGLQLLFYSVGIGQISSEVPQNLSASRPQDRQFILSSKKLLLSDSGFYLCAWSRGYNQPQHFGDGTRLSIL.

This clone came up a few times. This chain uses TRBV7-9 with TRBJ2-7; D is ambiguous. The CDR3 spans 13 residues. V lost 2 bases to trimming and J lost 7 bases, with 12 bases between them. Germline CDR1 SEHNR, CDR2 FQNEAQ (reference sequence). CDR3 DNA: TGTGCCAGCAGCTTAACGCAGTTTGAGGAGCAGTACTTC. Its translation: CASSLTQFEEQYF.